The 27 T cell receptor beta chains below all came from one sample that was sequenced in a study of blood T cell repertoires in COVID-19. The table came from immunoSEQ multiplex PCR; TCRdb's copy has only in-frame clones and leaves some out. The table shows roughly 90,000 clones, with around 84% occurring only once. Input material: peripheral blood. These receptors came from a man older than 75 with acute or convalescent COVID-19.

The genes are TRBV20-1 and TRBJ2-5, with D perhaps TRBD1 (6 bases). V gave up 3 bases and J gave up 2 bases, with 19 bases separating them. The CDR3 extends over 16 amino acids. Germline CDR1 DFQATT, CDR2 SNEGSKA (reference sequence). CDR3 sequence: CSASEETLDRQETQYF. As DNA, the CDR3 is TGCAGTGCTAGTGAAGAAACCCTAGACAGGCAAGAGACCCAGTACTTC.

The table lists this clone with a few counts. The chain has TRBV9 and TRBJ2-5, with 7 bases lining up with TRBD2. The CDR3 extends over 15 amino acids. Germline-derived CDR1 and CDR2 are SGDLS and YYNGEE. V dropped 0 bases and J dropped 5; count of bases not matched to a gene: 7. This CDR3 reads CASSVEGTTLETQYF. The CDR3 DNA reads TGTGCCAGCAGCGTAGAGGGGACTACGTTGGAGACCCAGTACTTC.

The J gene is TRBJ2-3, the V gene TRBV10-3, with 7 bases fitting TRBD2. The germline gives CDR1 ENHRY, CDR2 SYGVKD. The CDR3 length is 13 residues. The ends lost 7 bases at V and 5 bases at J; junction bases unmatched: 6. CDR3 coding DNA: TGTGCCATCACTCCGGGAGGATTAGATACGCAGTATTTT. It codes for CAITPGGLDTQYF.

This chain connects TRBV3-1 (or the pseudogene TRBV3-2) to TRBJ2-4, with D possibly being TRBD2 (5 bases). The CDR3 contains 13 residues. V was cut by 6 bases and J by 15 bases, with 21 bases left in between. Germline CDR1 is LGHDT and CDR2 is YNNKEL (reference sequence). The CDR3 sequence: CASSRGSNAMWYF. In DNA form, the CDR3 reads TGTGCCAGCAGTCGAGGGTCCAACGCCATGTGGTACTTC.

The chain links TRBV28 to TRBJ2-7, with a tentative D call TRBD1 (6 bases). From germline, CDR1 is MDHEN and CDR2 SYDVKM. Trimming stripped 4 bases from V and 3 bases from J, with 13 bases between. This CDR3 region has 14 residues. For the CDR3, the DNA is TGTGCCAGCAGTTCCAACAGGGTTATCTACGAGCAGTACTTC. Amino acid sequence: CASSSNRVIYEQYF.

For this clone: The same CDR3 can be traced to other DNA sequences in this sample. The rearrangement uses TRBV18 and TRBJ2-5; D is possibly TRBD2 (6 bases). The CDR3 is 13 amino acids. With 3 bases removed from V and 5 bases from J, the gap between germline ends came to 10 bases. Germline CDR1 is KGHSH and CDR2 is LQKENI. CDR3 region: CASSPTGVETQYF. In DNA form, the CDR3 reads TGTGCCAGCTCACCTACGGGAGTGGAGACCCAGTACTTC.

This clone appeared a few times. The chain joins TRBV4-2 to TRBJ1-6, with D tentatively TRBD1 (5 bases). The ends were cut back, 1 base at V and 7 bases at J, with 11 bases in the middle. This CDR3 is built from 15 residues. Germline V CDR1 and CDR2: LGHNA, YNFKEQ. The DNA of the CDR3 is TGTGCCAGCAGCCAAGTACCAGGGAGGAATTCACCCCTCCACTTT. Protein product: CASSQVPGRNSPLHF.

This chain joins TRBV2 and TRBJ2-2; 7 nucleotides match TRBD1. Germline V gene lookup returns CDR1 SNHLY and CDR2 FYNNEI. CDR3 length equals 15 residues. V lost 10 bases to trimming and J lost 5 bases; unmatched junction nucleotides: 13. CDR3 sequence reads: CATTPRDRTTGELFF. The CDR3 DNA follows: TGTGCCACCACGCCGAGGGACAGAACGACCGGGGAGCTGTTTTTT.

This chain links TRBV28 with TRBJ2-2; 8 nucleotides agree with TRBD2. Germline lookup yields CDR1 MDHEN and CDR2 SYDVKM. This CDR3 is 16 amino acids long. V gave up 5 bases and J gave up 0 bases; unmatched junction bases: 5. CDR3 in amino acids: CASSPQTSANTGELFF. For the CDR3, the DNA is TGTGCCAGCAGTCCCCAGACTAGCGCGAACACCGGGGAGCTGTTTTTT.

The rearrangement links TRBV19 to TRBJ1-2; D is ambiguous. The CDR3 is 15 amino acids. Trimming cost V 6 bases and J 1 base, with 15 bases left between them. Germline V gene lookup returns CDR1 LNHDA and CDR2 SQIVND (reference sequence). The CDR3 is CASSSPRRLNYGYTF. In DNA form, the CDR3 reads TGTGCCAGTAGCAGCCCGCGAAGACTTAACTATGGCTACACCTTC.

V is TRBV19 and J is TRBJ1-2; 7 bases line up with TRBD1. The V and J ends lost 3 bases and 6 bases, in that order; junction bases with no gene match: 4. Germline lookup yields CDR1 LNHDA and CDR2 SQIVND (reference sequence). The CDR3 sequence is 13 residues long. In nucleotides, the CDR3 is TGTGCCAGTAGTATTCTACAGGGGAATGGCTACACCTTC. Amino acid sequence: CASSILQGNGYTF.

This clone was recorded a few times. The V gene is TRBV16, the J gene TRBJ1-6, with TRBD1 matching 7 bases. V was pared by 2 bases and J by 4 bases, with 5 bases of the junction left unmatched. Germline-derived CDR1 and CDR2 are KGHSY and FQNENV. This CDR3 has 16 amino acids. The CDR3 loop reads CASSQETGKYNSPLHF. CDR3 sequence (DNA): TGTGCCAGCAGCCAAGAGACAGGGAAATATAATTCACCCCTCCACTTT.

This chain joins TRBV6-1 and TRBJ2-3; D ambiguous. The ends were cut back, 1 base at V and 9 bases at J, with 8 bases in the middle. The CDR3 totals 12 residues. CDR1 and CDR2 from the germline V gene are MNHNS and SASEGT. The CDR3 sequence: CASSEGISTQYF. In nucleotides, the CDR3 is TGTGCCAGCAGTGAAGGAATTAGCACGCAGTATTTT.

The J gene is TRBJ1-1, the V gene TRBV14; possible D gene TRBD1, 6 bases. The V end lost 2 bases, the J end lost 3 bases, and 13 bases lay between the germline ends. The germline V gene encodes CDR1 SGHDN and CDR2 FVKESK. CDR3 length equals 15 residues. CDR3 nucleotide sequence: TGTGCCAGCAGCCAAATCACAGGGATGTACACTGAAGCTTTCTTT. It encodes CASSQITGMYTEAFF.

The chain combines TRBV19 with TRBJ2-7; 8 bases match TRBD1. Trimming cost V 3 bases and J 0 bases; bases outside gene matches: 4. There are 15 residues in the CDR3. Germline assignment: CDR1 LNHDA and CDR2 SQIVND (reference sequence). This CDR3 is CASSIYGTGSYEQYF. The DNA of the CDR3 is TGTGCCAGTAGTATTTACGGGACAGGCTCCTACGAGCAGTACTTC. Full variable domain (rest looked up from reference TRBV19 and TRBJ2-7): DGGITQSPKYLFRKEGQNVTLSCEQNLNHDAMYWYRQDPGQGLRLIYYSQIVNDFQKGDIAEGYSVSREKKESFPLTVTSAQKNPTAFYLCASSIYGTGSYEQYFGPGTRLTVT.

A few counts support this clone. The V and J genes are TRBV6-5 and TRBJ1-1; 7 nucleotides line up with TRBD1. The CDR3 is made up of 15 amino acids. V shed 6 bases, J shed 1 base, and the junction held 8 bases outside the gene matches. The germline V gene encodes CDR1 MNHEY and CDR2 SVGAGI. The CDR3 nucleotides read TGTGCCAGCAGGAGGGACAGCCAAAAGAACACTGAAGCTTTCTTT. Translation: CASRRDSQKNTEAFF.

This clone was detected a few times. The chain joins TRBV5-6 to TRBJ2-1; 10 bases map to TRBD1. Losses at the gene ends were 3 bases for V and 5 bases for J; bases not matched to a gene: 5. The CDR3 length is 15 residues. From germline, CDR1 is SGHDT and CDR2 YYEEEE. CDR3 nucleotide sequence: TGTGCCAGCAGCTGGGGACAGGGGTTGGACAATGAGCAGTTCTTC. It is translated as CASSWGQGLDNEQFF.

The chain employs TRBV10-2 and TRBJ2-3; D remains unclear. The CDR3 is made up of 15 amino acids. Germline CDR1 reads WSHSY; CDR2 reads SAAADI. V lost 2 bases, J lost 1 base, and 10 bases lay in between. The CDR3 DNA reads as TGCGCCAGCAGTGAGACAGCTGAACGCACAGATACGCAGTATTTT. Translation gives CASSETAERTDTQYF.

The chain combines TRBV5-6 with TRBJ1-5; tentative D call: TRBD1 (6 bases). V was trimmed by 1 base and J by 4 bases, leaving 12 bases between them. Germline V gives CDR1 SGHDT, CDR2 YYEEEE. The CDR3 is 15 residues long. This CDR3 is CASSLRTAGNQPQHF. The CDR3 coding sequence is TGTGCCAGCAGCTTGAGGACAGCCGGTAATCAGCCCCAGCATTTT.

V gene TRBV19 combines with J gene TRBJ2-1; the match to TRBD2 covers 12 bases. The length of the CDR3 is 16 residues. The germline V gene encodes CDR1 LNHDA and CDR2 SQIVND (reference sequence). J lost 8 bases, V lost 5 bases, and 10 bases had no gene match. The CDR3 sequence: CASSVRTSGIMDEQFF. The CDR3 nucleotides are TGTGCCAGTAGTGTGCGGACTAGCGGGATAATGGATGAGCAGTTCTTC.

The count of this clone is one. V gene TRBV6-1 combines with J gene TRBJ2-3; D is uncertain. The CDR3 totals 17 residues. V was cut by 2 bases and J by 0 bases, with 15 bases left in between. Per germline, CDR1 MNHNS and CDR2 SASEGT. The DNA for the CDR3 is TGTGCCAGCAGTGAATGGTCCGTAGCTTCAAGCACAGATACGCAGTATTTT. Protein: CASSEWSVASSTDTQYF.

The genes are TRBV18 and TRBJ1-2; 10 bases match TRBD1. CDR1 and CDR2 from the germline V gene are KGHSH and LQKENI. There are 15 residues in the CDR3. The junction had 1 base not matched to a gene; V was cut back by 3 bases and J by 0 bases. The CDR3 DNA sequence: TGTGCCAGCTCACCTGACAGGGGGCCTAACTATGGCTACACCTTC. Its translation: CASSPDRGPNYGYTF. The whole variable domain, remainder taken from reference TRBV18 and TRBJ1-2, is NAGVMQNPRHLVRRRGQEARLRCSPMKGHSHVYWYRQLPEEGLKFMVYLQKENIIDESGMPKERFSAEFPKEGPSILRIQQVVRGDSAAYFCASSPDRGPNYGYTFGSGTRLTVV.

The chain has TRBV18 and TRBJ2-1, with 11 bases lining up with TRBD1. This CDR3 comprises 13 residues. Germline trimming cut 5 bases from V and 9 bases from J; bases unmatched to any gene: 3. Per germline, CDR1 KGHSH and CDR2 LQKENI. The CDR3 sequence is CASSAGQGVEQFF. DNA of the CDR3: TGTGCCAGCTCAGCGGGACAGGGGGTTGAGCAGTTCTTC.

The V call is TRBV29-1, the J call TRBJ2-3; D remains ambiguous. Germline CDR1 is SQVTM and CDR2 is ANQGSEA. V shed 2 bases and J shed 3 bases, with 3 bases lying between them. The CDR3 consists of 11 residues. Here the CDR3 reads CSVEPTDTQYF. Written as DNA, the CDR3 is TGCAGCGTTGAACCGACAGATACGCAGTATTTT.

The genes are TRBV7-2 and TRBJ2-7; tentative D call: TRBD2 (5 bases). Germline values: CDR1 SGHTA, CDR2 FQGNSA. Trimming took off 4 bases at V and 7 bases at J, with 11 bases between the two ends. The CDR3 runs to 12 residues. The CDR3 here is CASSSPPGEQYF. The CDR3 nucleotides read TGTGCCAGCAGCTCCCCCCCGGGGGAGCAGTACTTC.

V gene TRBV24-1 combines with J gene TRBJ1-1, with TRBD1 matching 7 bases. CDR1 is KGHDR and CDR2 is SFDVKD in the germline V gene. V shed 4 bases, J shed 0 bases, and the junction held 13 bases outside the gene matches. The CDR3 is 18 residues long. CDR3 sequence reads: CATSDPEDRRHMNTEAFF. CDR3 nucleotide sequence: TGTGCCACCAGTGACCCAGAGGACAGGCGACACATGAACACTGAAGCTTTCTTT.

The V call is TRBV14, the J call TRBJ1-4, with 7 nucleotides matching TRBD1. The CDR3 sequence is 16 residues long. The J segment lost 0 bases and the V segment lost 4 bases, leaving 5 bases of the junction unmatched. From germline, CDR1 is SGHDN and CDR2 FVKESK. CDR3 coding DNA: TGTGCCAGCAGCCGGGACAGATCATCAACTAATGAAAAACTGTTTTTT. Translated, it gives CASSRDRSSTNEKLFF.